This TCR beta chain was identified during a study of T cells after yellow fever vaccination. In TCRdb, the 5' RACE reads were re-called with MiXCR into one record per CDR3 protein. The repertoire includes a few hundred thousand distinct CDR3 sequences, about 19% of them detected once, and 18% sits in the top ten. This clonotype came up many times. The germline V and J ends were trimmed by 1 base and 3 bases, with 8 bases remaining between them. This CDR3 comprises 13 residues. Germline V gene sequence: CDR1 SQVTM, CDR2 ANQGSEA. J is TRBJ2-3 and V is TRBV29-1; D may correspond to TRBD1 or TRBD2 (5 bases each). The receptor's source is a man between 18 and 29 years old who received the YFV17D yellow fever vaccine. The starting material was PBMCs, obtained before the yellow fever booster vaccination. Here the CDR3 DNA reads TGCAGCGTTGAAGGGGACGGTACAGATACGCAGTATTTT. Translating it yields CSVEGDGTDTQYF.